Presented here are 16 T cell receptor beta chains from one specimen sequenced in a study of blood T cell repertoires in COVID-19 (dated by TCRdb to about 2020). Library preparation employed the immunoSEQ multiplex PCR assay. TCRdb limited this immuneACCESS table to in-frame rearrangements with V and J called. A share of clones is missing; checked studies link under half to unresolved V genes, and the rest is unexplained. This sample comprises 110,000 or so clones, over 80% of them detected only once. The ten largest account for about 4.5% of the sample. Sequencing was performed on peripheral blood. The receptors originated from a woman aged 45 to 65 with acute or convalescent COVID-19.

The rearrangement links TRBV9 to TRBJ2-1; unclear D gene. Germline V gives CDR1 SGDLS, CDR2 YYNGEE. The V end lost 0 bases, the J end lost 0 bases, and 7 bases lay between the germline ends. CDR3 length: 15 amino acids. The CDR3 region is CASSVGVNSYNEQFF. CDR3 DNA sequence: TGTGCCAGCAGCGTAGGAGTAAACTCCTACAATGAGCAGTTCTTC. Full variable domain (outside the CDR3, taken from reference TRBV9 and TRBJ2-1): DSGVTQTPKHLITATGQRVTLRCSPRSGDLSVYWYQQSLDQGLQFLIQYYNGEERAKGNILERFSAQQFPDLHSELNLSSLELGDSALYFCASSVGVNSYNEQFFGPGTRLTVL.

The CDR3 protein is CASSLFVDYTF. For the CDR3, the DNA is TGTGCCAGCAGCTTATTTGTAGACTACACCTTC. The J gene is TRBJ1-2, the V gene TRBV7-2; D ambiguous. CDR1 SGHTA and CDR2 FQGNSA come from the germline V gene. Trimming shortened V by 2 bases and J by 10 bases, and 8 bases separated the two germline ends. The length of the CDR3 is 11 residues.

This chain joins TRBV10-2 and TRBJ2-5, with 9 bases matching TRBD2. The CDR3 covers 16 residues. Per the germline V gene, CDR1 is WSHSY and CDR2 is SAAADI. The V segment lost 3 bases and the J segment 4 bases; nucleotides outside the gene matches: 9. The DNA for the CDR3 is TGCGCCAGCAGTGATTGGGGCGGGGGGGCTTCAGAGACCCAGTACTTC. This gives the protein CASSDWGGGASETQYF.

V usage is TRBV7-9 and J usage is TRBJ2-2; 7 bases agree with TRBD1. V lost 4 bases to trimming and J lost 3 bases; unmatched junction nucleotides: 2. The CDR3 contains 14 residues. The germline CDR1 and CDR2 sequences are SEHNR and FQNEAQ (reference sequence). CDR3 protein: CASSWGQYTGELFF. CDR3 nucleotides: TGTGCCAGCAGCTGGGGACAGTACACCGGGGAGCTGTTTTTT.

This clone turned up a few times. This sequence joins TRBV6-1 and TRBJ2-1, with 8 bases identical to TRBD1. CDR1 and CDR2 from the germline V gene are MNHNS and SASEGT. Trimming cost V 1 base and J 2 bases; bases outside gene matches: 4. This CDR3 contains 16 residues. The CDR3 loop reads CASSEVTGVTYNEQFF. The CDR3 bases are TGTGCCAGCAGTGAAGTGACAGGGGTGACCTACAATGAGCAGTTCTTC.

The gene calls are TRBV4-1 and TRBJ1-1; maybe TRBD1 (5 bases). From germline, CDR1 is MGHRA and CDR2 YSYEKL. The length of the CDR3 is 15 residues. Trimming shortened V by 0 bases and J by 4 bases, and 12 bases separated the two germline ends. For the CDR3, the DNA is TGCGCCAGCAGCCAAGAAGCCGGCGGGGGCACTGAAGCTTTCTTT. Its translation is CASSQEAGGGTEAFF.

The genes are TRBV10-3 and TRBJ1-1; TRBD1 matches at 7 bases. Unmatched junction bases numbered 2, after V lost 3 bases and J lost 7 bases. Germline CDR1 reads ENHRY; CDR2 reads SYGVKD. This CDR3 has 12 residues. CDR3 DNA sequence: TGTGCCATCAGTGACCAGGGGGGTGAAGCTTTCTTT. It encodes CAISDQGGEAFF.

The rearrangement links TRBV6-5 to TRBJ1-1; a weak D match, TRBD1 (6 bases). The germline gives CDR1 MNHEY, CDR2 SVGAGI. This CDR3 has 14 residues. V was clipped by 5 bases and J by 6 bases, with 16 bases between them. CDR3 sequence: CASSPEAGAPEAFF. CDR3 nucleotides: TGTGCCAGCAGTCCGGAGGCAGGGGCCCCTGAAGCTTTCTTT.

V is TRBV9 and J is TRBJ1-2, with 8 bases that match TRBD1. This CDR3 region has 13 residues. Germline assignment: CDR1 SGDLS and CDR2 YYNGEE. V was clipped by 5 bases and J by 4 bases; unmatched bases: 4. Here the CDR3 reads CASSPDRGYGYTF. The DNA of the CDR3 is TGTGCCAGCAGTCCCGACAGGGGCTATGGCTACACCTTC.

The rearrangement uses TRBV4-2 and TRBJ2-2; 9 bases match TRBD2. This CDR3 contains 17 residues. Germline CDR1 is LGHNA and CDR2 is YNFKEQ. V was clipped by 7 bases and J by 5 bases; unmatched bases: 14. The CDR3: CASNALAGSQLTGELFF. CDR3 DNA: TGTGCCAGCAATGCGCTAGCGGGGTCTCAGTTGACCGGGGAGCTGTTTTTT.

This chain links TRBV11-2 with TRBJ1-1, with no clear D. Germline-derived CDR1 and CDR2 are SGHAT and FQNNGV. Trimming left V 2 bases short and J 4 bases short, with 8 bases between. The CDR3 totals 13 residues. CDR3 sequence: CASSLYLSTEAFF. Here the CDR3 DNA reads TGTGCCAGCAGCTTATATTTGAGCACTGAAGCTTTCTTT.

The chain is built from TRBV2 and TRBJ1-4, with TRBD1 as a possible D gene (5 bases). The CDR3 spans 16 residues. Trimming pared 2 bases from V and 4 bases from J, leaving 14 bases between. Germline V gene data show CDR1 as SNHLY and CDR2 as FYNNEI. The DNA for the CDR3 is TGTGCCAGCAGTGAAAAGGAGACAGAAAGTAATGAAAAACTGTTTTTT. Its protein is CASSEKETESNEKLFF.

V is TRBV3-1 (or the pseudogene TRBV3-2) and J is TRBJ1-3; 7 bases align to TRBD1. Germline V gene sequence: CDR1 LGHDT, CDR2 YNNKEL (reference sequence). Trimming took 3 bases from V and 0 from J; bases not matched to a gene: 2. CDR3 length equals 15 residues. The CDR3 is CASSHRDSSGNTIYF. CDR3 bases: TGTGCCAGCAGCCACCGGGACAGCTCTGGAAACACCATATATTTT.

The gene calls are TRBV7-8 and TRBJ2-7; 11 bases are shared with TRBD2. CDR1 is SGHVS and CDR2 is FQNEAQ in the germline V gene. The CDR3 contains 15 residues. J gave up 1 base and V 5 bases, and 4 bases lay outside the gene matches. The CDR3 region is CASSPTSGSSYEQYF. Here the CDR3 DNA reads TGTGCCAGCAGCCCAACTAGCGGGAGTTCCTACGAGCAGTACTTC.

Here the CDR3 reads CASSSLGQGVNEQYF. The CDR3 DNA reads TGTGCCAGCAGTTCCCTCGGACAGGGGGTGAACGAGCAGTACTTC. This chain connects TRBV6-2 or TRBV6-3 to TRBJ2-7, with 10 bases identical to TRBD1. The germline V gene encodes CDR1 MNHEY and CDR2 SVGEGT. After removal of 4 bases from V and 5 bases from J, the junction contained 8 bases not matched to a gene. This CDR3 has 15 amino acids.

This chain joins TRBV6-6 and TRBJ1-2, with D tentatively TRBD1 (5 bases). Trimming removed 5 bases at V and 4 bases at J, with 23 bases between. Germline values: CDR1 MNHNY, CDR2 SVGAGI (reference sequence). The CDR3 totals 17 residues. The CDR3 sequence is CASSRLQDPPSFYGYTF. The CDR3, as DNA: TGTGCCAGCAGTCGCCTACAGGACCCTCCCTCCTTCTATGGCTACACCTTC.